This T cell receptor beta chain was recovered during a study of cytomegalovirus exposure and HLA in healthy donors. Researchers ran the PCR with 60 Vbeta and 13 Jbeta primers. The repertoire was sequenced with immunoSEQ multiplex PCR; TCRdb's copy has only in-frame clones and lacks some. Among about 120,000 clones listed, just over 15% were seen once. This clone was counted a few times. Its target is not known. Findings of the study overall: A classifier reportedly called cytomegalovirus status with high sensitivity and specificity. There were reportedly fewer N-insertions in an Asian-associated ancestry cluster than the approximately 670-donor mean, in a later analysis.

Specimen: PBMCs. This TCR was recovered from a woman aged 18-29 years in good health and CMV-seronegative.

The CDR3 spells CASRVRGRGEKLFF. The DNA of the CDR3 is TGTGCCAGCAGGGTGAGGGGGCGCGGTGAAAAACTGTTTTTT. The J gene is TRBJ1-4, the V gene TRBV6-6; TRBD1 aligns across 7 bases. The CDR3 loop spans 14 amino acids. CDR1 is MNHNY, CDR2 SVGAGI, per germline (reference sequence). V dropped 6 bases and J dropped 7; count of bases not matched to a gene: 8.